This section outlines one T cell receptor (beta chain) sequence together with its context. Germline lookup yields CDR1 DFQATT and CDR2 SNEGSKA (reference sequence). Between the trimmed V and J ends, which lost 5 bases and 3 bases, there was a span of 6 bases. The CDR3 is 11 amino acids. This sample stems from a study of shared clonotypes between healthy human individuals. Study background: The plates for each donor numbered three CD4 naive, three CD4 memory, two CD8 naive and one CD8 memory.

Here immunoSEQ multiplex PCR was the method, and the copy in TCRdb shows in-frame clones only, minus some. Found here are roughly 330,000 clones, over 65% of them singletons; the top ten hold around 10%. The chain employs TRBV20-1 and TRBJ2-3; no definite D call. Material: memory CD4+ T cells sorted from blood. Described subset: CD45RA-negative fraction. This TCR came from a man younger than 45 in good health. The CDR3 loop reads CSAGITDTQYF. In DNA form, the CDR3 reads TGCAGTGCTGGGATAACAGATACGCAGTATTTT.